This T cell receptor beta chain was documented in a study of a mutant IDH1 vaccine in newly diagnosed glioma. Overall study: The start of vaccination came 4-6 weeks after radiotherapy alone, or with temozolomide cycles. Regarding the study as a whole: Pseudoprogression seemed unlinked to shifts in top peripheral T cell clonotypes.

Using immunoSEQ multiplex PCR, the repertoire was profiled, and TCRdb retains in-frame clones only, with some absent. The sample has 34,000 or so clones, more than 65% seen once; the top ten hold roughly 15%. As to time point: week 35, safety follow-up. What each vaccine dose contained was 300 ug of mutant IDH1 20-mer peptide, accompanied by topical imiquimod. The astrocytomas were IDH1-mutant, ATRX-negative, and WHO grade 3 or 4. Germline V gene sequence: CDR1 SGHTA, CDR2 FQGNSA. The CDR3 extends over 15 amino acids. Trimming removed 0 bases at V and 2 bases at J, with 11 bases between. Notes on this clone: Its specificity is not known.

The J gene is TRBJ2-7, the V gene TRBV7-2; D is possibly TRBD1 or TRBD2 (5 bases each). Here the sequenced sample was PBMCs, taken from a glioma patient whose treatment included an IDH1 peptide vaccine. This sequence was found in a man aged 25-45 years with glioma. DNA for the CDR3: TGTGCCAGCAGCTTAGCGCTTCAGGGAGCCTACGAGCAGTACTTC. This codes for CASSLALQGAYEQYF. The variable domain in full, with the rest retrieved from reference TRBV7-2 and TRBJ2-7, is GAGVSQSPSNKVTEKGKDVELRCDPISGHTALYWYRQSLGQGLEFLIYFQGNSAPDKSGLPSDRFSAERTGGSVSTLTIQRTQQEDSAVYLCASSLALQGAYEQYFGPGTRLTVT.